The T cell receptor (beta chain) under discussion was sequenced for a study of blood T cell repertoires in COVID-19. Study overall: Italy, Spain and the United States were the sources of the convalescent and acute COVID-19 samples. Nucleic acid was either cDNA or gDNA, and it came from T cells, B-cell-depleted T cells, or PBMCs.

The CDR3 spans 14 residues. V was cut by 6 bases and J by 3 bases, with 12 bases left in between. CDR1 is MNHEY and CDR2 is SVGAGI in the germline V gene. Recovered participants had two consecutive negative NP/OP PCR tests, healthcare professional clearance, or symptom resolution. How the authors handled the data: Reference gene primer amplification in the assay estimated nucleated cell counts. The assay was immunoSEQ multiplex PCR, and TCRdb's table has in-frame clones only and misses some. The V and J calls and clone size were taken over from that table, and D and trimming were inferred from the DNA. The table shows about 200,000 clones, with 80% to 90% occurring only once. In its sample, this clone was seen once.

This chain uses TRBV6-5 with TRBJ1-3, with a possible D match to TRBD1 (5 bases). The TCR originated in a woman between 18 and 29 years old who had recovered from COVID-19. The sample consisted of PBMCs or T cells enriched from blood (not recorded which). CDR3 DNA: TGTGCCAGCAGCCCGGGGGGGGGTGGAAACACCATATATTTT. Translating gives CASSPGGGGNTIYF.